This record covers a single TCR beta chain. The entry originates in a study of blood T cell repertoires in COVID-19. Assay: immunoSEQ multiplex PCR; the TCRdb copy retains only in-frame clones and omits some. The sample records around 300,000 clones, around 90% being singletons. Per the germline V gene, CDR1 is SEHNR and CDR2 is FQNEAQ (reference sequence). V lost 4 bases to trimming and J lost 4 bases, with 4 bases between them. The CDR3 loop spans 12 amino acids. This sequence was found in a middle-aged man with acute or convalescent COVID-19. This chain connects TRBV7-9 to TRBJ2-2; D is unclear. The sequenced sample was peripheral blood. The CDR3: CASSSSTGELFF. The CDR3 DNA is TGTGCCAGCAGCTCGAGCACCGGGGAGCTGTTTTTT.